This T cell receptor beta chain was observed in a study of T cells in narcolepsy. As for the study in general: Healthy controls were enrolled alongside patients with narcolepsy type 1 or type 2.

This clone has only a few counts. The antigen is unknown. Study results and limitations: No autoreactive T cell clone sequences appeared in some memory CD4+ repertoires. Reportedly, autoreactive clonotypes were serially detected in patients' blood but not controls'. HCRT-specific and TRIB2-specific autoreactive clonotypes appeared among same-patient CSF and blood CD4+ clonotypes.

Only in-frame clones appear in the TCRdb table, and some are missing; sequencing was by immunoSEQ multiplex PCR. The data hold about 17,000 clones, with approximately 84% observed a single time. In germline, CDR1 is SGHTA, CDR2 FQGNSA. The CDR3 has 16 amino acids. With 1 base removed from V and 5 bases from J, the gap between germline ends came to 17 bases. The sequencing input was memory (CD45RA-) CD4+ T cells from blood. This sequence originates from a human donor in good health. The chain joins TRBV7-2 to TRBJ2-5, with a possible D match to TRBD1 (5 bases). DNA for the CDR3: TGTGCCAGCAGCTTAGGCCCAGGACATCAGGGCGAGACCCAGTACTTC. It yields the protein CASSLGPGHQGETQYF.